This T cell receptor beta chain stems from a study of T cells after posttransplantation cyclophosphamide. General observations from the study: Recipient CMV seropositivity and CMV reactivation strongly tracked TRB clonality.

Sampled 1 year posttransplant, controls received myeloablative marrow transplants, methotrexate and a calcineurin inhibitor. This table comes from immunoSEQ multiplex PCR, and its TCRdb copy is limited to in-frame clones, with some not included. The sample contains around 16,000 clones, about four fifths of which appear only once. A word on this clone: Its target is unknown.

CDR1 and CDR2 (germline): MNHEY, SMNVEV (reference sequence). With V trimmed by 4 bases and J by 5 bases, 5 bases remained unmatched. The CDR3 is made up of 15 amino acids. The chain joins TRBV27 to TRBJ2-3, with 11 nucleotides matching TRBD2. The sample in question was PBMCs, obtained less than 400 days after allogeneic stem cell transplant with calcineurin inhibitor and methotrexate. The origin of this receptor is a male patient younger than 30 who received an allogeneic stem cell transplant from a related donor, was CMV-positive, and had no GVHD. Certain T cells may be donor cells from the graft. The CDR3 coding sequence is TGTGCCAGCAGTTCCCTAGCGGGAGGCGGAGATACGCAGTATTTT. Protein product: CASSSLAGGGDTQYF.